Below are 4 T cell receptor beta chains sequenced from a single sample in a study of spatial heterogeneity in lung cancer (dated by TCRdb to the late 2010s). According to the study, the label for this sample's time point signals: sample taken at primary tumor resection. Without any cell sorting, TCR sequencing was performed on whole RNA extracted either from tumor and nontumor lung tissue or from cryopreserved PBMC samples. The protocol used for the library was 5' RACE. The instrument was a NextSeq 500. TCRdb itself trimmed the public reads at Q25 with fastp, ran MiXCR and retained productive beta chains. Here each entry gathers all rows of one CDR3 protein and keeps the most common genes and DNA. Present in this sample are 7,000 to 8,000 distinct CDR3 sequences, about 7.7% of which were seen just once. The ten biggest clones cover roughly 80% of the sample. The sequences come from PBMCs, collected at surgery. These receptors all come from a male donor with early-stage non-small cell lung cancer.

Note on this clonotype: This beta chain was picked up by a library intended for alpha chains and is off target, so its count carries little meaning. The V call is TRBV11-3, the J call TRBJ2-7; D is ambiguous. V was shortened by 3 bases and J by 0 bases, with 6 bases between the two germline ends. The germline CDR1 and CDR2 sequences are SGHNT and YENEEA. CDR3 length equals 13 residues. The CDR3 loop reads CASSFTNSYEQYF. The CDR3 nucleotides are TGTGCCAGCAGCTTTACTAACTCCTACGAGCAGTACTTC.

Remarks on this clonotype: Within a library made for alpha chains, this beta chain is off target, and its count is uninformative. V gene TRBV27 combines with J gene TRBJ2-5, with 11 bases identical to TRBD2. The V and J ends lost 5 bases and 6 bases, in that order; junction bases with no gene match: 8. Germline V gene sequence: CDR1 MNHEY, CDR2 SMNVEV (reference sequence). The CDR3 is 15 amino acids. DNA of the CDR3: TGTGCCAGCAGTCCGCAACTAGCGGGAGTGCAGACCCAGTACTTC. Translating it yields CASSPQLAGVQTQYF.

This clonotype has a count of ten or more. This beta chain slipped into a library made for alpha chains as a stray read, so its size is not meaningful. This chain links TRBV20-1 with TRBJ2-1, with 8 bases matching TRBD2. V shed 6 bases, J shed 8 bases, and the junction held 12 bases outside the gene matches. The CDR3 runs to 14 residues. Germline V CDR1 and CDR2: DFQATT, SNEGSKA (reference sequence). In DNA form, the CDR3 reads TGCAGTGCCACCTCCGGGACTAGTATCCATGAGCAGTTCTTC. This sequence encodes CSATSGTSIHEQFF.

This clonotype was observed at least ten times. Little can be read into the size of this beta chain, an off-target read in a library designed for alpha chains. The V gene is TRBV12-3 or TRBV12-4, the J gene TRBJ2-1; D remains unclear. This CDR3 contains 10 residues. V lost 4 bases, J lost 6 bases, and 1 base lay in between. The CDR3 protein is CASSSNEQFF. CDR3 sequence (DNA): TGTGCCAGCAGTTCCAATGAGCAGTTCTTC.